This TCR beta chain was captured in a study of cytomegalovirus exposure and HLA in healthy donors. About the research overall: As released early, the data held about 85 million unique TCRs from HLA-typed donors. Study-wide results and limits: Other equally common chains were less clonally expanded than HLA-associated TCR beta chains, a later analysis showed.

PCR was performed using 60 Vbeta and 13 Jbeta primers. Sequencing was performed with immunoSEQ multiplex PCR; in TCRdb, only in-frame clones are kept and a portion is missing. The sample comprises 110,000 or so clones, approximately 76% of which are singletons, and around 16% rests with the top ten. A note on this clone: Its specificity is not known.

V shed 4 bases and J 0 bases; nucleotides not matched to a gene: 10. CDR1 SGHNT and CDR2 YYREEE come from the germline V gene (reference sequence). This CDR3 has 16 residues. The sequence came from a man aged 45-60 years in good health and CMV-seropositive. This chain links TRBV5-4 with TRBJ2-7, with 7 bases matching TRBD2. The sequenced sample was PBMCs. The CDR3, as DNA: TGTGCCAGCAGCCAGAGCGGGGCCACCAGCTCCTACGAGCAGTACTTC. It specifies CASSQSGATSSYEQYF.